Given below is one T cell receptor beta chain in context. The antigen is unknown. CDR3 length: 17 residues. V shed 4 bases and J 1 base; nucleotides not matched to a gene: 9. The entry originates in a study of response to subunit inactivated influenza vaccine. Study-level points and caveats: Only a handful of new T cells, the authors suggested, are recruited with each seasonal influenza vaccination.

Each CDR3 protein is one row after TCRdb ran MiXCR on the RT-PCR reads. The sample carries about 800,000 distinct CDR3 sequences, 21% recorded once. The receptor's source is a man aged 45-65 years who received an inactivated influenza vaccine. The sequencing here drew on PBMCs from blood, taken roughly 5 days after vaccination. The rearrangement uses TRBV12-3 or TRBV12-4 and TRBJ2-3; 9 nucleotides agree with TRBD1. The CDR3 is CASSSKKTGGGTDTQYF. CDR3 bases: TGTGCCAGCAGTTCCAAGAAAACAGGGGGCGGCACAGATACGCAGTATTTT.